Presented here are 21 T cell receptor beta chains from one specimen sequenced in a study of tumor and adjacent non-tumor tissue in lung cancer. This sample's RNA came from whole unsorted tissue. Distant lung tissue was collected more than 3 cm away from the tumor edge. A modified ARM-PCR protocol with three rounds of nested PCR amplified TCRbeta. TCRdb used MiXCR to reprocess the multiplex PCR reads, holding one entry per CDR3 protein. The sample has 90,000 to 100,000 distinct CDR3 sequences, roughly 80% seen once. Sequencing was carried out using distant non-tumor lung tissue. These receptors were obtained from a man in his sixties with small cell lung cancer.

Note on this clonotype: The junction departs from germline at one end; a sequencing error may be responsible. The CDR3 nucleotides are TGTGCCAGCAGTCCAGGGCAGATCCAAGAGACCCAGTGCTTC. Its protein product is CASSPGQIQETQCF. This chain uses TRBV12-3 or TRBV12-4 with TRBJ2-5, with a possible D match to TRBD1 (5 bases). The CDR3 runs 14 residues.

Comment on this clonotype: Since no conserved phenylalanine or tryptophan closes the CDR3, a read error is the likely cause. The chain joins TRBV10-2 to TRBJ2-1; 10 nucleotides match TRBD2. With V trimmed by 8 bases and J by 10 bases, 11 bases remained unmatched. Germline V CDR1 and CDR2: WSHSY, SAAADI. This CDR3 contains 14 residues. Written as DNA, the CDR3 is TGCGCCAGCCGGCTAGCGGGAGATGGCAACGAGCAGTTCTCC. Translated, it gives CASRLAGDGNEQFS.

Of note for this clonotype: Because the CDR3 is missing its conserved closing phenylalanine or tryptophan, this is likely a read error. The chain links TRBV7-9 to TRBJ1-5, with 7 bases lining up with TRBD1. Germline lookup yields CDR1 SEHNR and CDR2 FQNEAQ (reference sequence). CDR3 size: 18 residues. Trimming at V came to 5 bases and at J to 3 bases, leaving 16 bases not matched to a gene. This chain's CDR3 is CASSQGTAAFGINQPQHY. CDR3 nucleotide sequence: TGTGCCAGCAGCCAAGGGACAGCGGCCTTTGGGATCAATCAGCCCCAGCATTAT.

A remark on this clonotype: The conserved phenylalanine or tryptophan is not found at the CDR3 terminus, so this likely reflects a read error. The rearrangement joins TRBV4-2 to TRBJ1-3; the D is unclear. There are 10 residues in the CDR3. Germline loops: CDR1 LGHNA, CDR2 YNFKEQ. DNA of the CDR3: TGTGCCAGCAGCGGAAGCACCATATATATT. Amino acids: CASSGSTIYI.

On this clonotype itself: One end of the junction varies from germline; a read error may be responsible. The rearrangement links TRBV10-1 to TRBJ2-3, with D possibly being TRBD2 (6 bases). CDR3 length equals 15 residues. Germline CDR1 and CDR2: WNHNN and SYGVQD (reference sequence). In DNA, the CDR3 is TGCGCCAGCAGTCAGGCGGGACTCCCGACGGATACGCGGTATTTT. Its translation is CASSQAGLPTDTRYF.

A word on this clonotype: A much larger clonotype is one base distant, so this may be a read error. The CDR3 does not end in the conserved phenylalanine or tryptophan, so this is likely a read error. V and J are TRBV11-2 and TRBJ1-6; TRBD1 is a possible D gene (6 bases). This CDR3 region has 15 residues. Trimming removed 1 base at V and 5 bases at J, with 9 bases between. Germline values: CDR1 SGHAT, CDR2 FQNNGV. The CDR3 is CASSLGGDNNSPLHV. The CDR3 DNA follows: TGTGCCAGCAGCTTAGGAGGGGACAATAATTCACCCCTCCACGTT.

Worth noting for this clonotype: A much larger clone lies a single base off, so this may be a read error. The genes are TRBV6-4 and TRBJ2-1; 7 nucleotides align to TRBD2. Germline CDR1 MRHNA, CDR2 SNTAGT. CDR3 length: 15 amino acids. V shed 3 bases and J 11 bases; nucleotides not matched to a gene: 13. CDR3 protein: CASSESSGAANKQFF. The CDR3, as DNA: TGTGCCAGCAGTGAATCTAGCGGCGCAGCGAATAAGCAGTTCTTC.

By share, this clonotype counts as medium-sized. The V gene is TRBV11-2, the J gene TRBJ1-1, with no clear D. The CDR3 has 14 residues. CDR1 is SGHAT and CDR2 is FQNNGV in the germline V gene. Trimming took 5 bases from V and 4 from J, leaving 14 bases between them. The CDR3 is CASSVPPHSTEAFF. The CDR3 coding sequence is TGTGCCAGCAGCGTCCCCCCCCACAGCACTGAAGCTTTCTTT.

As regards this clonotype: The germline gene is not matched at one end of the junction; a read error may be the cause. The chain recombines TRBV13 with TRBJ2-1; 7 nucleotides line up with TRBD2. This CDR3 spans 13 amino acids. The germline V gene encodes CDR1 PRHDT and CDR2 FYEKMQ (reference sequence). The CDR3 coding sequence is TGTACCAGCTGCTCCTGCGGGAGCAATGAGCAGTTCTTC. This translates into CTSCSCGSNEQFF.

The gene calls are TRBV10-2 and TRBJ2-7; TRBD2 agrees at 7 bases. Germline values: CDR1 WSHSY, CDR2 SAAADI. V shed 7 bases and J 0 bases; nucleotides not matched to a gene: 3. The CDR3 extends over 13 amino acids. CDR3 nucleotide sequence: TGCGCCAGCACTAGCGGTAGCTCCTACGAGCAGTACTTC. Protein sequence: CASTSGSSYEQYF.

Comment on this clonotype: A read error may account for a junction end that differs from germline. This rearrangement joins TRBV30 to TRBJ2-4; 9 positions agree with TRBD1. This CDR3 has 16 residues. Per the germline V gene, CDR1 is GTSNPN and CDR2 is SVGIG (reference sequence). The CDR3 bases are TGTGCCTGGAGTGCGGGGACAGGGAGAACCAAAAACATTCACTACTTC. It yields the protein CAWSAGTGRTKNIHYF.

Worth noting for this clonotype: At one of its ends the junction is not consistent with the germline gene, which may arise from a read error. The V gene is TRBV11-3, the J gene TRBJ2-1; 9 bases map to TRBD1. There are 16 residues in the CDR3. Germline V CDR1 and CDR2: SGHNT, YENEEA. The CDR3 is CASSLGDRADTATQSF. The DNA of the CDR3 is TGTGCCAGCAGCCTAGGGGACAGGGCGGATACAGCCACGCAGTCCTTC.

Concerning this clonotype: Compared with germline, one end of the junction differs, possibly owing to a read error. This chain joins TRBV20-1 and TRBJ1-1; TRBD1 aligns across 8 bases. Germline V CDR1 and CDR2: DFQATT, SNEGSKA (reference sequence). The CDR3 has 12 amino acids. The CDR3 region is CSAGGQDIETFF. For the CDR3, the DNA is TGCAGTGCTGGGGGACAGGACATTGAAACTTTCTTT.

This clonotype was picked up a small number of times. The V gene is TRBV10-3, the J gene TRBJ1-2; D is unclear. CDR3 size: 16 residues. The V end was cut by 2 bases, the J end by 8 bases, with 21 bases between. Germline V gene lookup returns CDR1 ENHRY and CDR2 SYGVKD. CDR3 nucleotides: TGTGCCATCAGTGAGCAGTTGTCAGGCCGAGGTGGGGGCTACACCTTC. Protein product: CAISEQLSGRGGGYTF.

About this clonotype itself: One junction end disagrees with the germline gene, perhaps due to a read error. The chain carries TRBV10-3 and TRBJ2-5; TRBD1 matches 10 bases. The CDR3 totals 12 residues. The germline V gene has CDR1 ENHRY and CDR2 SYGVKD. CDR3 loop: CTMSEDRGSQYF. The CDR3 DNA follows: TGTACCATGAGTGAGGACAGGGGGTCCCAGTACTTC.

As to this clonotype: A much larger clone differs by one base, so this may be a read error. The chain uses TRBV16 and TRBJ2-5, with D maybe TRBD2 (6 bases). Germline assignment: CDR1 KGHSY and CDR2 FQNENV. This CDR3 comprises 13 residues. This CDR3 reads CACRASREETHYF. The CDR3 nucleotides are TGTGCCTGTAGAGCGTCAAGGGAGGAGACCCATTACTTC.

A remark on this clonotype: Relative to the germline gene, one junction end is altered; a read error may explain this. The chain links TRBV6-5 to TRBJ1-2; tentatively, D is TRBD1 (6 bases). The CDR3 consists of 15 residues. Germline CDR1 is MNHEY and CDR2 is SVGAGI. The CDR3 region has the DNA TGTGCCAGCAATTACCCGGGGAGGGGGGCAAATGGCTACACCTTC. Its protein product is CASNYPGRGANGYTF.

There are many counts of this clonotype. The chain links TRBV5-1 to TRBJ2-2; no clear D. V was clipped by 0 bases and J by 4 bases, with 10 bases between them. Germline CDR1 is SGHRS and CDR2 is YFSETQ. The CDR3 contains 15 residues. As DNA, the CDR3 is TGCGCCAGCAGCTTGGACGTCCGTGTCACCGGGGAGCTGTTTTTT. It yields the protein CASSLDVRVTGELFF.

This clonotype occurred many times. The CDR3 sequence: CASSSPGTHTDTQYF. CDR3 sequence (DNA): TGTGCCAGCAGCTCCCCAGGGACGCACACAGATACGCAGTATTTT. This rearrangement joins TRBV5-6 to TRBJ2-3; D may match TRBD1 or TRBD2 (5 bases each). The CDR3 is made up of 15 amino acids. Germline values: CDR1 SGHDT, CDR2 YYEEEE. V was pared by 3 bases and J by 2 bases, with 13 bases between.

Of note for this clonotype: A read error may be the cause here, since a much bigger clone is one base away. The chain is built from TRBV11-2 and TRBJ2-1, with no clear D. Germline-derived CDR1 and CDR2 are SGHAT and FQNNGV. V was clipped by 5 bases and J by 7 bases, with 9 bases between them. The CDR3 has 12 amino acids. DNA for the CDR3: TGTGCCAGCAGCCCGGGCGTGAATGAGCAGTTCTTC. Its protein product is CASSPGVNEQFF.

With regard to this clonotype: An end of the junction does not agree with germline; a read error may underlie this. V and J are TRBV6-5 and TRBJ2-7; 13 bases agree with TRBD2. The CDR3 length is 17 residues. From germline, CDR1 is MNHEY and CDR2 SVGAGI. CDR3 protein: CASSRGTSGILSCEQYF. CDR3 coding DNA: TGTGCCAGCAGTCGCGGGACTAGCGGGATTCTTTCCTGCGAGCAGTACTTC.